These 17 T cell receptor beta chains were sequenced from one sample in a study of radiotherapy plus CTLA-4 blockade in lung cancer. Here immunoSEQ multiplex PCR was the method, and the copy in TCRdb shows in-frame clones only, minus some. The sample shows 30,000 to 45,000 clones, roughly 77% of them seen only once. The sample was peripheral blood, taken from a patient treated with radiotherapy plus ipilimumab. Receptors originate from a human donor with non-small cell lung cancer who had stable disease on radiotherapy plus ipilimumab.

The chain uses TRBV25-1 and TRBJ1-2; TRBD1 might be the D (6 bases). The CDR3 covers 12 residues. Trimming pared 4 bases from V and 8 bases from J, leaving 11 bases between. Germline lookup yields CDR1 MGHDK and CDR2 SYGVNS. As DNA, the CDR3 is TGTGCCAGCAGTGGTGGGGGCGCAGGCTACACCTTC. Encoded protein: CASSGGGAGYTF.

V usage is TRBV7-3 and J usage is TRBJ2-3; 11 nucleotides match TRBD1. The germline V gene encodes CDR1 SGHTA and CDR2 FQGTGA. This CDR3 is built from 16 residues. J was trimmed by 4 bases and V by 2 bases; bases with no gene match: 5. This CDR3 reads CASSLGQGARADTQYF. The CDR3 coding sequence is TGTGCCAGCAGCTTAGGACAGGGGGCGCGCGCAGATACGCAGTATTTT.

V is TRBV10-3 and J is TRBJ2-2, with a tentative D call TRBD2 (6 bases). The germline CDR1 and CDR2 sequences are ENHRY and SYGVKD. The ends were cut back, 7 bases at V and 4 bases at J, with 13 bases in the middle. The CDR3 is made up of 14 amino acids. CDR3 loop: CAITLGLTTGELFF. The CDR3 DNA reads as TGTGCCATCACTTTGGGACTTACCACCGGGGAGCTGTTTTTT.

DNA for the CDR3: TGTGCCAGCAGTTATTCGACTAGCGCCACCGGGGAGCTGTTTTTT. It yields the protein CASSYSTSATGELFF. The V call is TRBV6-5, the J call TRBJ2-2; 8 bases are a match to TRBD2. The germline V gene encodes CDR1 MNHEY and CDR2 SVGAGI. With 3 bases clipped from V and 4 bases from J, the junction kept 4 bases outside the gene matches. The CDR3 length is 15 residues.

The CDR3 reads CASSFTTDRMTLGYTF. In nucleotides, the CDR3 is TGCGCCAGCAGCTTCACAACGGATCGGATGACTTTAGGCTACACCTTC. V usage is TRBV5-1 and J usage is TRBJ1-2, with D uncertain. This CDR3 is 16 amino acids long. Looked up from germline, CDR1 is SGHRS and CDR2 is YFSETQ. Trimming cost V 2 bases and J 8 bases, with 22 bases left between them. The full variable domain, its missing parts supplied by reference TRBV5-1 and TRBJ1-2, is KAGVTQTPRYLIKTRGQQVTLSCSPISGHRSVSWYQQTPGQGLQFLFEYFSETQRNKGNFPGRFSGRQFSNSRSEMNVSTLELGDSALYLCASSFTTDRMTLGYTFGSGTRLTVV.

This chain connects TRBV6-5 to TRBJ2-7, with TRBD1 matching 9 bases. This CDR3 is built from 14 residues. CDR1 MNHEY and CDR2 SVGAGI come from the germline V gene. The V segment lost 6 bases and the J segment 4 bases; nucleotides outside the gene matches: 7. Here the CDR3 reads CASSSNDRGYEQYF. Written as DNA, the CDR3 is TGTGCCAGCAGCTCGAATGACAGGGGGTACGAGCAGTACTTC.

The rearrangement links TRBV5-8 to TRBJ2-7; unclear D gene. Germline-derived CDR1 and CDR2 are SGHTS and YDEGEE. The CDR3 is made up of 14 amino acids. The V gene lost 4 bases and the J gene lost 4 bases, with 15 bases spanning the gap. The CDR3, as DNA: TGTGCCAGCAGCCACGGACGTGAAGGGTACGAGCAGTACGTC. It codes for CASSHGREGYEQYV.

V is TRBV4-3 and J is TRBJ1-1, with no clear D. Germline CDR1 and CDR2: LGHNA and YSLEER. V lost 8 bases to trimming and J lost 0 bases, with 13 bases between them. There are 14 residues in the CDR3. The DNA for the CDR3 is TGCGCCAGCTCGTGGTCAAACTTGAACACTGAAGCTTTCTTT. Translating it yields CASSWSNLNTEAFF.

This clone was counted between two and nine times. CDR3 protein: CASRGGQGAEKLFF. DNA of the CDR3: TGTGCCAGTAGAGGAGGACAGGGCGCTGAAAAACTGTTTTTT. This chain connects TRBV19 to TRBJ1-4; 8 bases map to TRBD1. The V and J ends lost 6 bases and 7 bases, in that order; junction bases with no gene match: 7. This CDR3 contains 14 residues. CDR1 is LNHDA, CDR2 SQIVND, per germline (reference sequence).

The count of this clone is one. The chain uses TRBV6-5 and TRBJ1-1, with no clear D. V dropped 4 bases and J dropped 0 bases, with 12 bases sitting between them. CDR3 length: 15 residues. Germline assignment: CDR1 MNHEY and CDR2 SVGAGI. Here the CDR3 reads CASSSPTVMNTEAFF. CDR3 nucleotides: TGTGCCAGCAGTTCTCCAACAGTAATGAACACTGAAGCTTTCTTT.

The chain uses TRBV5-1 and TRBJ1-1; D is undetermined. CDR3 size: 14 residues. Trimming took 1 base from V and 5 from J, leaving 12 bases between them. Germline assignment: CDR1 SGHRS and CDR2 YFSETQ. The CDR3 bases are TGCGCCAGCAGCTTGATTTTGAGAGGTACTGAAGCTTTCTTT. Translating gives CASSLILRGTEAFF.

The gene calls are TRBV7-9 and TRBJ1-1; no clear D gene. The CDR3 has 15 amino acids. Trimming removed 4 bases from V and 1 base from J, with 13 bases in between. CDR1 and CDR2 from the germline V gene are SEHNR and FQNEAQ (reference sequence). CDR3 DNA sequence: TGTGCCAGCAGCTCCCAGGACGCAGGGAACACTGAAGCTTTCTTT. Translation: CASSSQDAGNTEAFF. The full variable domain, with the rest looked up from reference TRBV7-9 and TRBJ1-1, is DTGVSQNPRHKITKRGQNVTFRCDPISEHNRLYWYRQTLGQGPEFLTYFQNEAQLEKSRLLSDRFSAERPKGSFSTLEIQRTEQGDSAMYLCASSSQDAGNTEAFFGQGTRLTVV.

This chain connects TRBV7-8 to TRBJ2-5; TRBD2 might be the D (5 bases). The V and J ends lost 5 bases and 5 bases respectively, with 18 bases between them. The CDR3 is 15 residues long. Germline V gene lookup returns CDR1 SGHVS and CDR2 FQNEAQ. The CDR3: CASSARWPGGETQYF. The DNA for the CDR3 is TGTGCCAGCAGCGCCCGATGGCCAGGCGGGGAGACCCAGTACTTC.

The chain couples TRBV10-1 to TRBJ2-1; 8 bases agree with TRBD2. This CDR3 is built from 15 residues. The germline V gene encodes CDR1 WNHNN and CDR2 SYGVQD (reference sequence). With V trimmed by 0 bases and J by 4 bases, 2 bases remained unmatched. CDR3 sequence (DNA): TGCGCCAGCAGTGAGTCACTAGCGGATTACAATGAGCAGTTCTTC. Amino acids: CASSESLADYNEQFF.

This chain links TRBV20-1 with TRBJ1-1; D gene ambiguous. CDR3 size: 11 residues. Deletions cut 4 bases from V and 4 bases from J, with 7 bases between. The germline CDR1 and CDR2 sequences are DFQATT and SNEGSKA (reference sequence). In DNA form, the CDR3 reads TGCAGTGCTATCAAGGGCACTGAAGCTTTCTTT. Translated, it gives CSAIKGTEAFF.

V and J are TRBV5-1 and TRBJ2-3; 8 positions match TRBD1. The germline gives CDR1 SGHRS, CDR2 YFSETQ. The CDR3 sequence is 18 residues long. The J segment lost 2 bases and the V segment lost 0 bases, leaving 11 bases of the junction unmatched. In DNA, the CDR3 is TGCGCCAGCAGCTTGGAAAGGGGCAGGGGGCCCTACACAGATACGCAGTATTTT. It codes for CASSLERGRGPYTDTQYF.

This chain links TRBV19 with TRBJ2-3; 8 bases match TRBD1. There are 15 residues in the CDR3. CDR1 and CDR2 (germline): LNHDA, SQIVND (reference sequence). Unmatched junction bases numbered 7, after V lost 3 bases and J lost 5 bases. The CDR3 loop reads CASSIGQGHVDTQYF. The CDR3 DNA follows: TGTGCCAGTAGTATCGGACAGGGTCATGTAGATACGCAGTATTTT.